This T cell receptor beta chain was found in a study of blood T cell repertoires in COVID-19. Study context: The United States, Italy and Spain supplied acute and convalescent COVID-19 samples.

The CDR3 spans 15 residues. The germline gives CDR1 MNHEY, CDR2 SMNVEV (reference sequence). Trimming took off 0 bases at V and 7 bases at J, with 15 bases between the two ends. Source study methods: Cell counts per sample came from amplifying reference gene primers. Sequencing used immunoSEQ multiplex PCR; TCRdb keeps in-frame clones, though not all of them. V and J calls and clone size are as listed in that table; D and trimming were resolved from the DNA. The data show about 140,000 clones, around 84% seen once. This TCR was sampled from a human donor in a cohort sampled during active COVID-19. Material: peripheral blood. The rearrangement joins TRBV27 to TRBJ1-2, with a tentative D call TRBD1 (6 bases). CDR3 residues: CASSLSILGAAGYTF. The CDR3 coding sequence is TGTGCCAGCAGTTTATCGATTCTGGGGGCGGCTGGCTACACCTTC.